The present T cell receptor beta chain was sequenced within a study of beta chain features in type 1 diabetes. As for the study in general: What patients shared with healthy donors was a similar profile of age, gender and cell yields. Study-wide findings and caveats: When cDNA is sequenced, cells with high TCR expression could be over-represented. Insertions at VDJ junctions were less frequent in type 1 diabetes patients. These patients also deleted more nucleotides at the same junctions. TCRB CDR3s were moderately but significantly shorter in Type 1 diabetes patients in all four CD4+ subsets.

V lost 5 bases to trimming and J lost 4 bases, with 11 bases between them. Per germline, CDR1 SGHTA and CDR2 FQGNSA. CDR3 size: 14 residues. This clone was seen only a few times. Its antigen is not identified. Every isolated RNA sample was fully reverse transcribed, so sequencing captured expressed TCRB transcripts. TCRdb keeps only in-frame clones here, not all; method: immunoSEQ multiplex PCR. The sample has 900,000 or so clones, roughly a sixth seen once; the top ten hold about 0.02%. J is TRBJ2-2 and V is TRBV7-2, with D hard to call. The sequencing input was naive CD4+ T cells from blood. The receptor comes from a woman aged 18-35 years in good health. The CDR3, as DNA: TGTGCCAGCAGCCGATCTACGGGCACCGGGGAGCTGTTTTTT. This sequence encodes CASSRSTGTGELFF.